This T cell receptor beta chain was identified in a study of shared T cell receptors in the human thymus. Germline V gene data show CDR1 as SGHKS and CDR2 as YYEKEE (reference sequence). The CDR3 sequence is 13 residues long. J gave up 8 bases and V 3 bases, and 5 bases lay outside the gene matches. Method: immunoSEQ multiplex PCR; TCRdb's copy keeps in-frame clones and lacks some. The sample holds 720,000 or so clones, 70% to 90% seen once. These sequences were also reported in another study, on human thymus T cells. That study adds: From resections taken during corrective heart surgery, the thymus tissue was obtained. Biased V and J segment usage appeared in thymus and peripheral blood. Related research examined unrelated individuals and reported that their thymic repertoires overlapped highly.

This receptor was taken from a girl in the first two years of life with a congenital heart defect. Sequencing was done on a sample of thymocytes. The chain joins TRBV5-5 to TRBJ1-1; 9 nucleotides agree with TRBD1. Here the CDR3 DNA reads TGTGCCAGCAGCTCGGCCGGGACAGGGGAAGCTTTCTTT. Protein product: CASSSAGTGEAFF.